A single sample is the source of the 21 T cell receptor beta chains below, sequenced in a study of shared clonotypes between healthy human individuals. Sequenced by immunoSEQ multiplex PCR; TCRdb stores in-frame clones only, minus some. The sample shows 700,000 to 950,000 clones, 96% of them seen only once. Positive CCR7 selection of CD45RO-negative cells yielded the naive CD8 cells, and terminally differentiated effector memory CD45RA+ cells were excluded. The source material was naive CD8+ T cells sorted from blood. The receptors come from a man aged 30 to 39 in good health.

This chain links TRBV18 with TRBJ2-7; 10 positions agree with TRBD1. With V trimmed by 2 bases and J by 3 bases, 7 bases remained unmatched. The CDR3 spans 16 residues. Germline-derived CDR1 and CDR2 are KGHSH and LQKENI. The CDR3 reads CASSPKEGQGRYEQYF. DNA of the CDR3: TGTGCCAGCTCACCAAAGGAGGGACAGGGGCGCTACGAGCAGTACTTC. The full variable domain, its missing parts supplied by reference TRBV18 and TRBJ2-7, is NAGVMQNPRHLVRRRGQEARLRCSPMKGHSHVYWYRQLPEEGLKFMVYLQKENIIDESGMPKERFSAEFPKEGPSILRIQQVVRGDSAAYFCASSPKEGQGRYEQYFGPGTRLTVT.

The chain combines TRBV9 with TRBJ2-3; 8 nucleotides agree with TRBD2. The CDR3 totals 16 residues. With 4 bases clipped from V and 4 bases from J, the junction kept 11 bases outside the gene matches. Germline assignment: CDR1 SGDLS and CDR2 YYNGEE. CDR3 in DNA: TGTGCCAGCAGCAACGTGCGGGAGGCCGCAGCAGATACGCAGTATTTT. It is translated as CASSNVREAAADTQYF.

CDR3 amino acids: CASSLRQGINYNEQFF. The DNA of the CDR3 is TGTGCCAGCAGCTTGAGGCAGGGGATAAACTACAATGAGCAGTTCTTC. This chain links TRBV7-8 with TRBJ2-1; tentative D call: TRBD1 (6 bases). CDR1 is SGHVS and CDR2 is FQNEAQ in the germline V gene. The CDR3 is 16 amino acids. V lost 3 bases, J lost 3 bases, and 15 bases lay in between.

This chain's CDR3 is CASSPGTGGYGYTF. For the CDR3, the DNA is TGCGCCAGCAGCCCCGGGACAGGGGGTTACGGCTACACCTTC. The chain carries TRBV4-3 and TRBJ1-2, with 11 bases identical to TRBD1. The germline CDR1 and CDR2 sequences are LGHNA and YSLEER. V lost 4 bases, J lost 8 bases, and 6 bases stayed unmatched. The CDR3 consists of 14 residues.

The table lists this clone with a count of one. The J gene is TRBJ2-7, the V gene TRBV15, with D possibly matching TRBD1 (6 bases). Deletions cut 1 base from V and 0 bases from J, with 13 bases between. The length of the CDR3 is 16 residues. Germline V gives CDR1 LNHNV, CDR2 YYDKDF (reference sequence). CDR3 bases: TGTGCCACCAGCAGAGTGGGGGCTCCTAACTCCTACGAGCAGTACTTC. Translation: CATSRVGAPNSYEQYF.

J is TRBJ2-1 and V is TRBV9; TRBD1 is a possible D gene (6 bases). V lost 4 bases to trimming and J lost 10 bases, with 12 bases between them. Germline loops: CDR1 SGDLS, CDR2 YYNGEE. The CDR3 runs to 12 residues. Here the CDR3 reads CASSLHGTEQFF. CDR3 nucleotide sequence: TGTGCCAGCAGCCTTCACGGGACAGAGCAGTTCTTC.

J is TRBJ2-1 and V is TRBV14; perhaps TRBD1 as D (5 bases). The ends were cut back, 4 bases at V and 3 bases at J, with 25 bases in the middle. The CDR3 contains 19 residues. Germline CDR1 reads SGHDN; CDR2 reads FVKESK. CDR3 sequence: CASSPDPSLTGSYYNEQFF. The CDR3 region has the DNA TGTGCCAGCAGCCCAGATCCTTCTTTAACAGGTAGCTACTACAATGAGCAGTTCTTC.

The chain recombines TRBV6-1 with TRBJ2-1; no clear D. The length of the CDR3 is 16 residues. CDR1 is MNHNS and CDR2 is SASEGT in the germline V gene. The V and J ends lost 4 bases and 2 bases respectively, with 15 bases between them. DNA for the CDR3: TGTGCCAGCAGTGCCTCCCCCCAGATTGCCTACAATGAGCAGTTCTTC. It yields the protein CASSASPQIAYNEQFF.

The V and J genes are TRBV27 and TRBJ2-1; TRBD1 agrees at 8 bases. Per the germline V gene, CDR1 is MNHEY and CDR2 is SMNVEV (reference sequence). V was pared by 5 bases and J by 5 bases, with 8 bases of the junction left unmatched. The CDR3 contains 15 residues. CDR3 DNA sequence: TGTGCCAGCAGTGTCCGGGACAGGAGAAACAATGAGCAGTTCTTC. This encodes CASSVRDRRNNEQFF.

The J gene is TRBJ2-2, the V gene TRBV9; 9 positions match TRBD2. V shed 7 bases, J shed 2 bases, and the junction held 9 bases outside the gene matches. The CDR3 has 16 residues. The germline CDR1 and CDR2 sequences are SGDLS and YYNGEE. The CDR3 protein is CASGGASGTNTGELFF. The CDR3 region has the DNA TGTGCCAGCGGCGGGGCTAGCGGGACAAACACCGGGGAGCTGTTTTTT. Full variable domain (missing parts from reference TRBV9 and TRBJ2-2): DSGVTQTPKHLITATGQRVTLRCSPRSGDLSVYWYQQSLDQGLQFLIQYYNGEERAKGNILERFSAQQFPDLHSELNLSSLELGDSALYFCASGGASGTNTGELFFGEGSRLTVL.

This sequence joins TRBV2 and TRBJ2-5; TRBD2 agrees at 10 bases. CDR1 is SNHLY and CDR2 is FYNNEI in the germline V gene. This CDR3 contains 19 residues. After removal of 3 bases from V and 4 bases from J, the junction contained 17 bases not matched to a gene. DNA of the CDR3: TGTGCCAGCAGTGAGGGAACACTAGCGGGATTTGTAATTGGAGAGACCCAGTACTTC. Translating it yields CASSEGTLAGFVIGETQYF.

The chain uses TRBV6-5 and TRBJ1-2, with D tentatively TRBD1 (5 bases). V was clipped by 2 bases and J by 4 bases, with 17 bases between them. The CDR3 has 16 amino acids. Germline values: CDR1 MNHEY, CDR2 SVGAGI. The CDR3 DNA reads as TGTGCCAGCAGTTACGGTAGCAGGGCGCTTGTCTATGGCTACACCTTC. Translating gives CASSYGSRALVYGYTF.

The rearrangement uses TRBV5-8 and TRBJ1-4; D gene uncertain. Between the trimmed V and J ends, which lost 0 bases and 6 bases, there was a span of 9 bases. CDR1 is SGHTS and CDR2 is YDEGEE in the germline V gene. This CDR3 contains 14 residues. The CDR3 here is CASSLDTDDEKLFF. CDR3 coding DNA: TGTGCCAGCAGCTTGGACACGGACGATGAAAAACTGTTTTTT.

The chain employs TRBV5-5 and TRBJ2-1; the match to TRBD2 covers 12 bases. The CDR3 has 15 residues. V dropped 0 bases and J dropped 6; count of bases not matched to a gene: 1. Germline V gene sequence: CDR1 SGHKS, CDR2 YYEKEE (reference sequence). The CDR3 coding sequence is TGTGCCAGCAGCTTGGGACTAGCGGGAGTCAATGAGCAGTTCTTC. It yields the protein CASSLGLAGVNEQFF.

CDR3 DNA sequence: TGCAGCGTTGAAGATCAGAACGTTCAAGCGGCGTGGAACTATGGCTACACCTTC. This translates into CSVEDQNVQAAWNYGYTF. The chain has TRBV29-1 and TRBJ1-2; D is ambiguous. The CDR3 extends over 18 amino acids. V lost 0 bases to trimming and J lost 2 bases, with 22 bases between them. In germline, CDR1 is SQVTM, CDR2 ANQGSEA. Supplemented by reference TRBV29-1 and TRBJ1-2, the full variable domain reads SAVISQKPSRDICQRGTSLTIQCQVDSQVTMMFWYRQQPGQSLTLIATANQGSEATYESGFVIDKFPISRPNLTFSTLTVSNMSPEDSSIYLCSVEDQNVQAAWNYGYTFGSGTRLTVV.

J is TRBJ1-2 and V is TRBV28, with D hard to call. This CDR3 comprises 15 residues. The ends were cut back, 3 bases at V and 1 base at J, with 12 bases in the middle. Germline CDR1 is MDHEN and CDR2 is SYDVKM. CDR3 sequence reads: CASSFTELYNYGYTF. In DNA, the CDR3 is TGTGCCAGCAGTTTTACGGAGCTGTATAACTATGGCTACACCTTC.

Worth noting for this clone: It is unclear where the CDR3 begins or ends on the DNA, so no DNA is shown, and the CDR3 is as TCRdb lists it. The rearrangement uses TRBV12-2 and TRBJ2-7; TRBD2, the D gene given by the table, was not confirmed from the DNA. TRBV12-2 is a listed pseudogene. The CDR3 spans 17 residues, counting both ends. CDR3 amino acids: CASRPPVGSGSSYEQYF.

Only a few counts were recorded for this clone. This chain uses TRBV6-5 with TRBJ2-1; D not resolved. Trimming took off 3 bases at V and 5 bases at J, with 11 bases between the two ends. CDR1 is MNHEY and CDR2 is SVGAGI in the germline V gene. There are 14 residues in the CDR3. CDR3 bases: TGTGCCAGCAGTTATTCGGACCCGAACAATGAGCAGTTCTTC. Translated: CASSYSDPNNEQFF.

In its sample, this clone was seen once. The chain is built from TRBV15 and TRBJ2-2; 7 bases are shared with TRBD2. There are 17 residues in the CDR3. The V gene end was trimmed by 5 bases and the J gene end by 3 bases; junction bases not matched to a gene: 12. From germline, CDR1 is LNHNV and CDR2 YYDKDF (reference sequence). The chain's CDR3 is CATSAGVRVGDTGELFF. CDR3 nucleotides: TGTGCCACCAGCGCGGGAGTGAGGGTTGGGGACACCGGGGAGCTGTTTTTT.

This chain connects TRBV7-9 to TRBJ2-1; 7 bases are shared with TRBD2. The J segment lost 0 bases and the V segment lost 6 bases, leaving 5 bases of the junction unmatched. The CDR3 has 15 amino acids. Germline V gene lookup returns CDR1 SEHNR and CDR2 FQNEAQ (reference sequence). CDR3 protein: CASSKAGSSYNEQFF. In DNA form, the CDR3 reads TGTGCCAGCAGTAAAGCGGGGAGCTCCTACAATGAGCAGTTCTTC.

V usage is TRBV5-4 and J usage is TRBJ2-2; possible D gene TRBD2, 6 bases. CDR1 SGHNT and CDR2 YYREEE come from the germline V gene (reference sequence). Trimming shortened V by 7 bases and J by 0 bases, and 13 bases separated the two germline ends. This CDR3 has 15 amino acids. CDR3 sequence: CASRALAANTGELFF. CDR3 in DNA: TGTGCCAGCCGAGCATTAGCGGCGAACACCGGGGAGCTGTTTTTT.